This T cell receptor (beta chain) derives from a study of control samples from healthy donors and cancer patients (dated by TCRdb to the early 2020s). The library was obtained by the immunoSEQ multiplex PCR assay. TCRdb provides this immuneACCESS table in a form limited to in-frame rearrangements. Some clones are lacking; in checked studies, under half of them reflect an unresolved V gene, and why the rest are absent is not known. Across this sample there are some 80,000 clones, with around 90% seen only once. Together, the top ten hold over 1.5% of the sample. On this clone itself: Its antigen is not yet known. Per-nucleotide qualities are absent, and no much larger clonotype sits a single base away.

V and J are truncated by 4 bases and 4 bases respectively, leaving an intervening sequence of 11 bases. Its CDR3 holds 13 amino acids, cysteine through phenylalanine. The read is trimmed to its CDR3 DNA, 39 bases read in frame from base 1. The germline V gene encodes CDR1 SQVTM and CDR2 ANQGSEA. The source material was PBMCs. The chain is assembled from TRBV29-1 and TRBJ2-1, with TRBD2 as a weak D call on 6 bases. The TCR was taken from a woman in her fifties or sixties with head and neck cancer. The base sequence is TGCAGCGTTGGGGGGGACTCTTACAATGAGCAGTTCTTC. The encoded protein is CSVGGDSYNEQFF.